This T cell receptor (beta chain) was profiled in a study of T cell responses to AZD1222 COVID-19 vaccine. Study-level findings and limits: Once two AZD1222 doses were given, Spike-specific TCR breadth and depth went up.

The CDR3 runs to 16 residues. V lost 0 bases and J 3 bases, leaving 15 bases between the germline ends. The V gene's germline CDR1 is MNHEY and CDR2 SMNVEV (reference sequence). Second-dose groups at about 4 or about 12 weeks were pooled. Here immunoSEQ multiplex PCR was the method, and the copy in TCRdb shows in-frame clones only, minus some. The sample lists about 150,000 clones, 80% to 95% occurring once. With regard to this clone: Antigen: not known.

This chain joins TRBV27 and TRBJ2-7; no reliable D call. The receptor was isolated from an adult who received the AZD1222 COVID-19 vaccine. The source material was peripheral blood, sampled 28 days after the second AZD1222 dose. The CDR3 coding sequence is TGTGCCAGCAGTTTATCGAGCCCGGCACAGCTCTACGAGCAGTACTTC. As protein: CASSLSSPAQLYEQYF.